The present T cell receptor beta chain was sequenced within a study of blood T cell repertoires in COVID-19. Using immunoSEQ multiplex PCR, the repertoire was profiled, and TCRdb retains in-frame clones only, with some absent. Counted here are about 380,000 clones, around 87% occurring once; the ten biggest clones make up 1% to 1.5%. The V and J ends lost 5 bases and 4 bases respectively, with 9 bases between them. The germline CDR1 and CDR2 sequences are SGHAT and FQNNGV. This CDR3 comprises 13 residues. This clone is a singleton in its sample. The sequenced material came from PBMCs or T cells enriched from blood (not recorded which). The source is a man under 40 who had recovered from COVID-19. This chain connects TRBV11-2 to TRBJ1-3; no reliable D call. CDR3 DNA sequence: TGTGCCAGCAGCCGACTGGCGGGAAACACCATATATTTT. Protein: CASSRLAGNTIYF.